A selection of T cell receptor beta chains follows, all from one sample in a study of blood T cell repertoires in COVID-19. Using immunoSEQ multiplex PCR, the repertoire was profiled, and TCRdb retains in-frame clones only, with some absent. Counted here are about 250,000 clones, around 85% occurring once; the ten biggest clones make up 4%. The sample consisted of peripheral blood. The receptor set was obtained from a woman aged 40 to 50 with active or convalescent COVID-19. Each CDR3 is given with its conserved first and last residue. The D gene is left open where the match is weak. Only part of the rows carry a size: once, few, many, or a class if the clone is expanded.

clone size	J gene	V gene	D gene	CDR3 DNA	CDR3 protein
few	TRBJ2-3	TRBV30	NA	TGTGCCTCCAATCCTCGACTTACAGATACGCAGTATTTT	CASNPRLTDTQYF
NA	TRBJ1-5	TRBV19	NA	TGTGCCAGTAGTATTTCGACATATAGCAATCAGCCCCAGCATTTT	CASSISTYSNQPQHF
few	TRBJ2-1	TRBV3-1/TRBV3-2	NA	TGTGCCAGCAGCCAAGTAGGGGGGGTATTATACAATGAGCAGTTCTTC	CASSQVGGVLYNEQFF
NA	TRBJ2-2	TRBV19	NA	TGTGCCACTAGGGACGGAGGGGACACCGGGGAGCTGTTTTTT	CATRDGGDTGELFF
once	TRBJ2-6	TRBV30	NA	TGTGCCTGGAACAGTCCACTTGGGGCCAACGTCCTGACTTTC	CAWNSPLGANVLTF
NA	TRBJ1-1	TRBV28	NA	TGTGCCAGCAGTTTCTTCGGTAGGGGCAGTCTGAACACTGAAGCTTTCTTT	CASSFFGRGSLNTEAFF
NA	TRBJ1-2	TRBV5-6	NA	TGTGCCAGCAGCTTTCCACTAAGGAATGGCTACACCTTC	CASSFPLRNGYTF
NA	TRBJ1-1	TRBV9	TRBD1	TGTGCCAGCAGCGCCTTCGCACAGGGGGACCCGAACACTGAAGCTTTCTTT	CASSAFAQGDPNTEAFF
NA	TRBJ2-3	TRBV4-1	NA	TGCGCCAGCAGCCAACCCACCTTTTCGGTTACGCAGTATTTT	CASSQPTFSVTQYF
few	TRBJ1-5	TRBV30	NA	TGTGCCTGCACCCAGGAAGGGGCTGGTCAGCCCCAGCATTTT	CACTQEGAGQPQHF
few	TRBJ1-2	TRBV30	NA	TGTGCCTGGAGGGCGGACTATGGCTACACCTTC	CAWRADYGYTF
NA	TRBJ1-6	TRBV21-1	NA	TGTGCCAGCAAAGGATTGGCAGGGGTTTTTCCTACTTCACCCCTCCACTTT	CASKGLAGVFPTSPLHF
NA	TRBJ1-1	TRBV15	NA	TGTGCCACCAGCAGAGATAAGATTGGGGCCGAAGCTTTCTTT	CATSRDKIGAEAFF
NA	TRBJ2-2	TRBV5-1	NA	TGCGCCAGCAGAAGTGGGCAGGGTAACACCGGGGAGCTGTTTTTT	CASRSGQGNTGELFF
NA	TRBJ2-1	TRBV27	TRBD1	TGTGCCACCAGGACAGGAGCGTACAATGAGCAGTTCTTC	CATRTGAYNEQFF
NA	TRBJ2-7	TRBV28	TRBD2	TGTGCCAGCACCCACGCGGGGGGCCAGTACTTC	CASTHAGGQYF
NA	TRBJ1-1	TRBV7-2	TRBD1	TGTGCCAGCAGCTTCGAGGGGGCAGGCACTGAAGCTTTCTTT	CASSFEGAGTEAFF
once	TRBJ2-3	TRBV9	TRBD2	TGTGCCAGCAGCGTTGCGGGGGATTACACAGATACGCAGTATTTT	CASSVAGDYTDTQYF
NA	TRBJ1-5	TRBV7-2	NA	TGTGCCAGCAGCGAGACAGGAGCCGAGCCCCAGCATTTT	CASSETGAEPQHF
once	TRBJ2-7	TRBV29-1	NA	TGCAGCGTTGCATCGGGGAACGAGCAGTACTTC	CSVASGNEQYF
NA	TRBJ1-5	TRBV4-1	NA	TGCGCCAGCAGCCCCGGGGTTTGGAGCAATCAGCCCCAGCATTTT	CASSPGVWSNQPQHF
NA	TRBJ1-2	TRBV19	TRBD1	TGTGCCAGTAGTCCACAGGGGGGGTATGGCTACACCTTC	CASSPQGGYGYTF
few	TRBJ2-2	TRBV30	NA	TGTGCCTGGAGTGTATTCCCAGGGAACACCGGGGAGCTGTTTTTT	CAWSVFPGNTGELFF
NA	TRBJ1-5	TRBV2	NA	TGTGCCAGCACCGACGGGACAATTAGCAATCAGCCCCAGCATTTT	CASTDGTISNQPQHF
NA	TRBJ2-7	TRBV2	NA	TGTGCCAGCACCCCACGACAGAGCTACGAGCAGTACTTC	CASTPRQSYEQYF
NA	TRBJ1-1	TRBV10-3	NA	TGTGCCATCAGTGATGACAGGCGGAACACTGAAGCTTTCTTT	CAISDDRRNTEAFF
NA	TRBJ2-1	TRBV9	NA	TGTGCCAGCAGCGTGTCCGACAGGGAGCAGTTCTTC	CASSVSDREQFF
NA	TRBJ1-2	TRBV11-2	NA	TGTGCCAGCAGCTTAGATAGGGAGGGCTACACCTTC	CASSLDREGYTF
NA	TRBJ2-2	TRBV6-5	TRBD1	TGTGCCAGCAGTTACGGTGACAGGGATCCCACCGGGGAGCTGTTTTTT	CASSYGDRDPTGELFF
NA	TRBJ1-4	TRBV18	NA	TGTGCCAGCTCACCGCTGGGGCCAACTAATGAAAAACTGTTTTTT	CASSPLGPTNEKLFF
NA	TRBJ2-7	TRBV19	NA	TGTGCCAGTACCTTCGAGCAGTACTTC	CASTFEQYF
NA	TRBJ1-5	TRBV30	NA	TGTGCCTGGAGTGAGATGACCGCTACAGGCAATCAGCCCCAGCATTTT	CAWSEMTATGNQPQHF
NA	TRBJ2-2	TRBV28	TRBD2	TGTGCCAGCAGTTTGACGGGACTAGCGGCGAACACCGGGGAGCTGTTTTTT	CASSLTGLAANTGELFF
NA	TRBJ1-4	TRBV28	NA	TGTGCCAGCAGTTTAAGGGGGGGTGAAAAACTGTTTTTT	CASSLRGGEKLFF
NA	TRBJ2-3	TRBV7-3	NA	TGTGCCAGCAGCTTAACAGCAACTCGCACAGATACGCAGTATTTT	CASSLTATRTDTQYF
few	TRBJ1-4	TRBV9	TRBD1	TGTGCCAGCAGCTTACCGACAGGGGAAGGTGAAAAACTGTTTTTT	CASSLPTGEGEKLFF
NA	TRBJ1-1	TRBV19	NA	TGTGCCAGTAGTAGACAGATGAACACTGAAGCTTTCTTT	CASSRQMNTEAFF